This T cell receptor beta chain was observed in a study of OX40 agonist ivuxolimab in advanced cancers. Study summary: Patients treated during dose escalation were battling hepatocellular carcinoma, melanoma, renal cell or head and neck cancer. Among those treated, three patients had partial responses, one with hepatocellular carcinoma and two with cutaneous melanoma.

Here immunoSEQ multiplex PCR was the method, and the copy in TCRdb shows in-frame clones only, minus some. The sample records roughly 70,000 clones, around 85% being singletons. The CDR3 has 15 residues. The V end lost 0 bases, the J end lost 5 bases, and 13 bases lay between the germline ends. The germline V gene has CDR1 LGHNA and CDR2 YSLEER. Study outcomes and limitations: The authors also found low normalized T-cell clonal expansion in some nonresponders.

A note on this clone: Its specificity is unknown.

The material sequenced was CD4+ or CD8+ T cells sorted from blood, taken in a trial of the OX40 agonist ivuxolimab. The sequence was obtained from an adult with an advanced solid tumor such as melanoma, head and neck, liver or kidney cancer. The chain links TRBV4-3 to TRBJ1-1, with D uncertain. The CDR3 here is CASSQDPRRWTEAFF. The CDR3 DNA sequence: TGCGCCAGCAGCCAAGATCCCAGAAGGTGGACTGAAGCTTTCTTT.